Listed here are 6 T cell receptor beta chains from one sample, sequenced in a study of PD-L1 blockade in urothelial cancer. Libraries were prepared by immunoSEQ multiplex PCR; TCRdb keeps only in-frame clonotypes and omits some of them. The sample holds some 97,000 clones; over 80% are singletons and the top ten take roughly 0.93%. This specimen consisted of PBMCs, obtained around atezolizumab (anti-PD-L1) treatment. Receptors were obtained from a woman aged 80 or over with urothelial cancer.

The V call is TRBV19, the J call TRBJ2-7; 9 nucleotides agree with TRBD1. CDR1 is LNHDA and CDR2 is SQIVND in the germline V gene (reference sequence). CDR3 length: 13 amino acids. V dropped 10 bases and J dropped 7; count of bases not matched to a gene: 11. CDR3 protein: CATGTGPGREQYF. The CDR3 nucleotides read TGTGCCACGGGGACAGGGCCAGGACGGGAGCAGTACTTC.

This clone was picked up one time. The DNA of the CDR3 is TGTGCCAGCAGCTTCAGGGCGGGGCATGGCTACACCTTC. Translated, it gives CASSFRAGHGYTF. The V gene is TRBV14, the J gene TRBJ1-2, with D maybe TRBD1 (5 bases). The CDR3 is 13 amino acids. The germline V gene encodes CDR1 SGHDN and CDR2 FVKESK. V shed 5 bases and J shed 6 bases, with 13 bases lying between them.

V is TRBV6-1 and J is TRBJ1-2; TRBD1 aligns across 7 bases. The CDR3 covers 13 residues. The V gene's germline CDR1 is MNHNS and CDR2 SASEGT. Germline trimming cut 2 bases from V and 7 bases from J; bases unmatched to any gene: 4. The CDR3 DNA reads as TGTGCCAGCAGTGAAAGAGGGGGCGGTGGCTACACCTTC. Amino acid sequence: CASSERGGGGYTF.

The rearrangement uses TRBV11-2 and TRBJ1-1; tentatively, D is TRBD1 (6 bases). Per germline, CDR1 SGHAT and CDR2 FQNNGV. The CDR3 has 14 residues. V dropped 5 bases and J dropped 1 base, with 11 bases sitting between them. The CDR3 is CASSANRANTEAFF. CDR3 nucleotide sequence: TGTGCCAGCAGCGCTAACAGGGCGAACACTGAAGCTTTCTTT.

This clone was recorded only once. V and J are TRBV28 and TRBJ2-7, with a weak D call TRBD1 (5 bases). The V and J ends lost 5 bases and 2 bases respectively, with 16 bases between them. This CDR3 comprises 15 residues. The germline gives CDR1 MDHEN, CDR2 SYDVKM. For the CDR3, the DNA is TGTGCCAGCAGTACGTTGAGGCAGGGCACCTACGAGCAGTACTTC. Protein product: CASSTLRQGTYEQYF.

This clone was seen once. The rearrangement links TRBV28 to TRBJ2-7; 8 bases align to TRBD2. Germline V CDR1 and CDR2: MDHEN, SYDVKM. The J segment lost 4 bases and the V segment lost 5 bases, leaving 7 bases of the junction unmatched. This CDR3 comprises 14 residues. The CDR3 protein is CASSLLSGAYEQYF. The DNA for the CDR3 is TGTGCCAGCAGTCTACTTAGCGGGGCTTACGAGCAGTACTTC.